The 5 T cell receptor beta chains in this list originate from one sample, sequenced in a study of PD-1 blockade in classical Hodgkin lymphoma. Regarding time point: newly diagnosed, previously untreated cHL patient sample. Repertoires were generated with immunoSEQ multiplex PCR, while TCRdb's copy carries only in-frame clones and drops some. The table shows approximately 31,000 clones, with roughly 94% occurring only once. The specimen sequenced was peripheral blood mononuclear cells (PBMCs). Source of these receptors: a human donor with classical Hodgkin lymphoma.

The rearrangement uses TRBV11-2 and TRBJ2-7, with D possibly TRBD1 on 5 matching bases. Trimming shortened V by 1 base and J by 5 bases, and 15 bases separated the two germline ends. This CDR3 contains 15 residues. Germline CDR1 SGHAT, CDR2 FQNNGV. Here the CDR3 DNA reads TGTGCCAGCAGCTTAGGGGGCGTTCCGGGCCACGAGCAGTACTTC. Protein product: CASSLGGVPGHEQYF.

This clone was detected only once. The chain carries TRBV5-1 and TRBJ2-7, with D tentatively TRBD1 (7 bases). The V end was cut by 0 bases, the J end by 4 bases, with 14 bases between. Germline CDR1 and CDR2: SGHRS and YFSETQ. There are 15 residues in the CDR3. As DNA, the CDR3 is TGCGCCAGCAGCTTGGCCGGGGGACAGATATACGAGCAGTACTTC. It translates to CASSLAGGQIYEQYF.

A single count supports this clone. This rearrangement joins TRBV14 to TRBJ1-2; D is unresolved. Trimming removed 4 bases from V and 3 bases from J, with 12 bases in between. The CDR3 spans 14 residues. Germline-derived CDR1 and CDR2 are SGHDN and FVKESK. This CDR3 reads CASSPTGEDYGYTF. The CDR3, as DNA: TGTGCCAGCAGCCCTACGGGAGAAGACTATGGCTACACCTTC.

The chain joins TRBV10-3 to TRBJ2-3; 9 nucleotides line up with TRBD1. This CDR3 comprises 14 residues. Trimming removed 8 bases from V and 3 bases from J; junction bases left unmatched: 6. Germline V gene sequence: CDR1 ENHRY, CDR2 SYGVKD. The CDR3: CAISGTGTTDTQYF. The CDR3 DNA follows: TGTGCCATCTCAGGGACAGGGACGACAGATACGCAGTATTTT.

This chain links TRBV5-1 with TRBJ1-1; the match to TRBD1 covers 11 bases. With V trimmed by 4 bases and J by 0 bases, 5 bases remained unmatched. This CDR3 comprises 16 residues. Germline lookup yields CDR1 SGHRS and CDR2 YFSETQ. The CDR3 DNA is TGCGCCAGCAGCCCCGGGACAGGGGGTGTGAACACTGAAGCTTTCTTT. Translation gives CASSPGTGGVNTEAFF.